This T cell receptor beta chain is from a study of T-cell reconstitution after alpha-beta-depleted transplantation in children. Notes on the study in general: Alpha-beta T cells present about two months after transplant were reported to originate from several hundred expanded graft clones. Recipient T cells and thymic progenitors that survived gave rise to the high TCRbeta diversity observed at day 60 in some patients.

TCRbeta library preparation incorporated unique molecular identifiers. A single record per CDR3 protein comes from TCRdb applying MiXCR to the PCR reads. In the table there are about a million distinct CDR3 sequences, roughly 31% of which are singletons. This clonotype was seen once. What it binds is not known. Germline-derived CDR1 and CDR2 are SNHLY and FYNNEI. V gave up 5 bases and J gave up 0 bases; unmatched junction bases: 10. CDR3 length: 19 amino acids. Sequenced here: PBMCs, mostly from graft donor cells, sampled 360 days after TCRalphabeta/CD19-depleted stem cell transplant. This sequence originates from a boy younger than two who had a stem cell transplant for SCID, so the T cells may come from the graft donor. The chain joins TRBV2 to TRBJ2-2; TRBD2 matches at 12 bases. DNA of the CDR3: TGTGCCAGCAGTCCAGGACTAGCGGGGCCCAAAACGAACACCGGGGAGCTGTTTTTT. This gives the protein CASSPGLAGPKTNTGELFF.